The 29 T cell receptor beta chains presented below share a single source sample, sequenced in a study of cytomegalovirus exposure and HLA in healthy donors (dated by TCRdb to the late 2010s). The library was produced with the immunoSEQ multiplex PCR assay. For the multiplex PCR, a mixture combining 60 forward primers for TCR Vbeta segments and 13 reverse primers for TCR Jbeta segments was used. Here the immuneACCESS table is served through TCRdb, limited to in-frame sequences with V and J called. Missing clones are a known gap in these copies; in checked studies unresolved V genes cover under half, and the rest lacks a known reason. Counted in this sample were around 120,000 clones; roughly 80% of them appeared once. The ten top clones hold approximately 3.8% of the sample. Sequencing was carried out using PBMCs. The receptors were gathered from a woman aged 40 to 55 in good health and CMV-seronegative.

This sequence joins TRBV5-1 and TRBJ2-7, with D unclear. Germline CDR1 and CDR2: SGHRS and YFSETQ. V lost 0 bases to trimming and J lost 2 bases, with 12 bases between them. The length of the CDR3 is 15 residues. The CDR3: CASSLGLAATYEQYF. The CDR3 DNA is TGCGCCAGCAGCTTGGGGCTGGCGGCGACCTACGAGCAGTACTTC.

The genes are TRBV7-2 and TRBJ1-2; D is ambiguous. Trimming removed 2 bases from V and 6 bases from J, with 7 bases in between. Germline assignment: CDR1 SGHTA and CDR2 FQGNSA. The CDR3 has 12 residues. CDR3 loop: CASSLYPDGYTF. In DNA form, the CDR3 reads TGTGCCAGCAGCTTATACCCAGATGGCTACACCTTC.

V gene TRBV19 combines with J gene TRBJ1-1; TRBD1 agrees at 9 bases. Germline CDR1 is LNHDA and CDR2 is SQIVND (reference sequence). J gave up 1 base and V 6 bases, and 12 bases lay outside the gene matches. The CDR3 covers 17 residues. The CDR3 DNA reads as TGTGCCAGTAGAGAGGGAGGGACAGGGTGGGGGAACACTGAAGCTTTCTTT. Translating gives CASREGGTGWGNTEAFF. The full variable domain, with the rest looked up from reference TRBV19 and TRBJ1-1, is DGGITQSPKYLFRKEGQNVTLSCEQNLNHDAMYWYRQDPGQGLRLIYYSQIVNDFQKGDIAEGYSVSREKKESFPLTVTSAQKNPTAFYLCASREGGTGWGNTEAFFGQGTRLTVV.

The genes are TRBV19 and TRBJ2-3; D possibly corresponds to TRBD1 (5 bases). V was cut by 3 bases and J by 2 bases, with 9 bases left in between. The V gene's germline CDR1 is LNHDA and CDR2 SQIVND (reference sequence). The CDR3 totals 14 residues. Here the CDR3 DNA reads TGTGCCAGTAGTATTAGGGGCCTCACAGATACGCAGTATTTT. Its protein product is CASSIRGLTDTQYF. The whole variable domain, remainder taken from reference TRBV19 and TRBJ2-3, is DGGITQSPKYLFRKEGQNVTLSCEQNLNHDAMYWYRQDPGQGLRLIYYSQIVNDFQKGDIAEGYSVSREKKESFPLTVTSAQKNPTAFYLCASSIRGLTDTQYFGPGTRLTVL.

The J gene is TRBJ2-4, the V gene TRBV7-2; 9 positions agree with TRBD2. The trim removed 5 bases at V and 8 bases at J, leaving 16 bases unmatched. The CDR3 contains 17 residues. The germline V gene has CDR1 SGHTA and CDR2 FQGNSA. DNA of the CDR3: TGTGCCAGCAGCCAGATAGGGTCTAGCGGGGCCCGGGACATTCAGTACTTC. Protein: CASSQIGSSGARDIQYF.

The chain has TRBV4-3 and TRBJ2-3, with D uncertain. Germline V gene lookup returns CDR1 LGHNA and CDR2 YSLEER. V lost 1 base to trimming and J lost 0 bases, with 11 bases between them. There are 16 residues in the CDR3. The CDR3 loop reads CASSQVTKPSTDTQYF. The CDR3 DNA sequence: TGCGCCAGCAGCCAAGTGACAAAACCGAGCACAGATACGCAGTATTTT.

The DNA of the CDR3 is TGTGCCAGCAGCTTAAAGGGACTAGCGGGAGACTTCCACGAGCAGTACTTC. Its translation is CASSLKGLAGDFHEQYF. V gene TRBV7-8 combines with J gene TRBJ2-7, with 14 bases identical to TRBD2. Germline CDR1 reads SGHVS; CDR2 reads FQNEAQ. CDR3 size: 17 residues. The J segment lost 5 bases and the V segment lost 2 bases, leaving 8 bases of the junction unmatched.

The CDR3 sequence is CASTQKYGYTF. The DNA of the CDR3 is TGTGCCAGCACCCAGAAGTATGGCTACACCTTC. V is TRBV2 and J is TRBJ1-2; D unresolved. The CDR3 runs 11 residues. CDR1 and CDR2 from the germline V gene are SNHLY and FYNNEI. V lost 7 bases and J 5 bases, leaving 8 bases between the germline ends.

A single count supports this clone. The chain links TRBV7-2 to TRBJ2-7; 8 positions match TRBD1. Per the germline V gene, CDR1 is SGHTA and CDR2 is FQGNSA. V was pared by 5 bases and J by 3 bases, with 9 bases of the junction left unmatched. The CDR3 has 15 residues. CDR3 amino acids: CASSPTPGQGYEQYF. The CDR3 DNA reads as TGTGCCAGCAGCCCAACCCCCGGACAGGGCTACGAGCAGTACTTC.

J is TRBJ2-3 and V is TRBV5-6; D gene uncertain. This CDR3 contains 14 residues. Trimming cost V 3 bases and J 0 bases, with 8 bases left between them. Germline V CDR1 and CDR2: SGHDT, YYEEEE. CDR3: CASSSASSTDTQYF. DNA for the CDR3: TGTGCCAGCAGCTCTGCCAGTAGCACAGATACGCAGTATTTT.

This clone appeared a few times. The J gene is TRBJ1-2, the V gene TRBV5-6; 9 bases are shared with TRBD1. V dropped 7 bases and J dropped 6; count of bases not matched to a gene: 10. In germline, CDR1 is SGHDT, CDR2 YYEEEE. This CDR3 has 14 residues. The CDR3 here is CASRAGTGYNGYTF. The DNA for the CDR3 is TGTGCCAGCCGTGCCGGGACAGGGTATAATGGCTACACCTTC.

V usage is TRBV18 and J usage is TRBJ1-1; tentatively, D is TRBD1 (5 bases). The germline V gene encodes CDR1 KGHSH and CDR2 LQKENI. The CDR3 consists of 16 residues. The germline V and J ends were trimmed by 0 bases and 0 bases, with 11 bases remaining between them. The CDR3 DNA sequence: TGTGCCAGCTCACCACCCTCAGGGTTCCTGAACACTGAAGCTTTCTTT. This sequence encodes CASSPPSGFLNTEAFF. Using reference TRBV18 and TRBJ1-1 for the parts outside the CDR3, the full variable domain is NAGVMQNPRHLVRRRGQEARLRCSPMKGHSHVYWYRQLPEEGLKFMVYLQKENIIDESGMPKERFSAEFPKEGPSILRIQQVVRGDSAAYFCASSPPSGFLNTEAFFGQGTRLTVV.

The chain employs TRBV13 and TRBJ1-1, with D perhaps matching TRBD1 (5 bases). The CDR3 covers 14 residues. CDR1 PRHDT and CDR2 FYEKMQ come from the germline V gene (reference sequence). The V end lost 3 bases, the J end lost 0 bases, and 8 bases lay between the germline ends. The CDR3 sequence: CASSFKGMNTEAFF. The DNA of the CDR3 is TGTGCCAGCAGCTTTAAGGGGATGAACACTGAAGCTTTCTTT.

This chain joins TRBV2 and TRBJ1-1; D call uncertain. Germline V gene sequence: CDR1 SNHLY, CDR2 FYNNEI. The CDR3 extends over 11 amino acids. With 3 bases removed from V and 5 bases from J, the gap between germline ends came to 4 bases. The CDR3 protein is CASSDLTEAFF. The CDR3 DNA follows: TGTGCCAGCAGTGACCTTACTGAAGCTTTCTTT.

This chain joins TRBV5-1 and TRBJ2-1; the D gene is possibly TRBD2 (6 bases). Germline V gene sequence: CDR1 SGHRS, CDR2 YFSETQ. The CDR3 consists of 14 residues. The V and J ends lost 3 bases and 6 bases respectively, with 13 bases between them. The CDR3 reads CASSSGSGGNEQFF. Written as DNA, the CDR3 is TGCGCCAGCAGCTCGGGATCCGGGGGCAATGAGCAGTTCTTC.

This chain uses TRBV18 with TRBJ2-1; 10 bases match TRBD2. V lost 1 base and J lost 8; bases outside the gene matches: 5. CDR3 length equals 15 residues. Looked up from germline, CDR1 is KGHSH and CDR2 is LQKENI. CDR3 residues: CASSPLSGGADEQFF. In DNA form, the CDR3 reads TGTGCCAGCTCACCACTGAGCGGGGGGGCCGATGAGCAGTTCTTC.

The rearrangement links TRBV30 to TRBJ2-7, with TRBD2 matching over 14 bases. CDR3 size: 17 residues. Trimming removed 3 bases from V and 3 bases from J; junction bases left unmatched: 10. Germline CDR1 GTSNPN, CDR2 SVGIG (reference sequence). As DNA, the CDR3 is TGTGCCTGGAGCCAGACGGGACTAGCGGGGGCAATCTACGAGCAGTACTTC. Protein: CAWSQTGLAGAIYEQYF.

The gene calls are TRBV23-1 and TRBJ2-1; 8 nucleotides line up with TRBD1. TRBV23-1 falls under the ORF class, with uncertain function. This CDR3 spans 16 amino acids. J gave up 7 bases and V 2 bases, and 10 bases lay outside the gene matches. CDR3 in amino acids: CASSQPGRGQGNEQFF. CDR3 coding DNA: TGCGCCAGCAGTCAACCTGGCAGGGGGCAGGGGAATGAGCAGTTCTTC.

The table lists this clone with a few counts. The genes are TRBV5-4 and TRBJ2-5; TRBD2 matches 9 bases. Germline lookup yields CDR1 SGHNT and CDR2 YYREEE (reference sequence). The CDR3 is 17 amino acids. With 3 bases clipped from V and 5 bases from J, the junction kept 14 bases outside the gene matches. In nucleotides, the CDR3 is TGTGCCAGCAGCTCGAGTGGGTTAGCGGGAGCTTCGGAGACCCAGTACTTC. Translation: CASSSSGLAGASETQYF.

This clone was counted a single time. The chain has TRBV5-6 and TRBJ1-5, with no clear D. This CDR3 is 17 amino acids long. In germline, CDR1 is SGHDT, CDR2 YYEEEE. Trimming took off 2 bases at V and 2 bases at J, with 17 bases between the two ends. CDR3 nucleotide sequence: TGTGCCAGCAGCTTTCGGAATCTAGCGGTGGGCAATCAGCCCCAGCATTTT. Protein product: CASSFRNLAVGNQPQHF.

The V and J genes are TRBV11-1 and TRBJ2-5; 10 nucleotides match TRBD1. The assigned J gene may be wrong: the sequence end matches TRBJ2-7 better. Germline V gene sequence: CDR1 SGHAT, CDR2 FQDESV (reference sequence). The CDR3 has 16 amino acids. This CDR3 is CASSDLERGQGYEQYF. As DNA, the CDR3 is TGTGCCAGCAGCGACCTCGAGAGGGGACAGGGGTACGAGCAGTACTTC.

The V gene is TRBV7-8, the J gene TRBJ2-7; tentatively, D is TRBD1 (6 bases). V lost 1 base and J lost 3, with 13 bases in between. CDR1 is SGHVS and CDR2 is FQNEAQ in the germline V gene. The CDR3 runs 15 residues. Written as DNA, the CDR3 is TGTGCCAGCAGCTTAGTGCCAGGGGAGAACTACGAGCAGTACTTC. It yields the protein CASSLVPGENYEQYF.

This clone appeared a single time. This chain links TRBV28 with TRBJ2-3; maybe TRBD2 (7 bases). The ends were cut back, 7 bases at V and 1 base at J, with 15 bases in the middle. The germline V gene encodes CDR1 MDHEN and CDR2 SYDVKM. The CDR3 has 15 residues. CDR3: CASTLGGARTDTQYF. The CDR3 bases are TGTGCCAGCACGCTTGGGGGGGCCCGCACAGATACGCAGTATTTT.

The rearrangement uses TRBV5-6 and TRBJ2-3; TRBD2 matches 8 bases. From germline, CDR1 is SGHDT and CDR2 YYEEEE. CDR3 length equals 16 residues. The J segment lost 4 bases and the V segment lost 4 bases, leaving 11 bases of the junction unmatched. For the CDR3, the DNA is TGTGCCAGCAGCCGGGAGGGGTTACTGTTTCCAGATACGCAGTATTTT. It translates to CASSREGLLFPDTQYF.

This rearrangement joins TRBV28 to TRBJ2-5; 7 bases align to TRBD2. CDR3 length: 21 amino acids. V dropped 1 base and J dropped 0; count of bases not matched to a gene: 20. The germline CDR1 and CDR2 sequences are MDHEN and SYDVKM. As DNA, the CDR3 is TGTGCCAGCAGTTTATTCCTAAGCGGGCCATCTAGCGGAACATACCAAGAGACCCAGTACTTC. It yields the protein CASSLFLSGPSSGTYQETQYF. The full variable domain, rest sourced from reference TRBV28 and TRBJ2-5, is DVKVTQSSRYLVKRTGEKVFLECVQDMDHENMFWYRQDPGLGLRLIYFSYDVKMKEKGDIPEGYSVSREKKERFSLILESASTNQTSMYLCASSLFLSGPSSGTYQETQYFGPGTRLLVL.

The gene calls are TRBV9 and TRBJ2-7; 10 positions match TRBD2. The germline CDR1 and CDR2 sequences are SGDLS and YYNGEE. V trimming: 1 base; J trimming: 2 bases; junction bases outside the gene matches: 3. The CDR3 sequence is 15 residues long. In DNA, the CDR3 is TGTGCCAGCAGCGTAAGCGGGAGGGAGACCTACGAGCAGTACTTC. It encodes CASSVSGRETYEQYF.

The chain combines TRBV6-5 with TRBJ1-2; 7 nucleotides line up with TRBD1. Germline V gene data show CDR1 as MNHEY and CDR2 as SVGAGI. The CDR3 length is 15 residues. V shed 0 bases, J shed 4 bases, and the junction held 5 bases outside the gene matches. The CDR3 loop is CASSYSRQGTYGYTF. The CDR3, as DNA: TGTGCCAGCAGTTACTCCAGACAGGGCACCTATGGCTACACCTTC.

The CDR3 coding sequence is TGTGCCAGCAGCACAGGGAGCACAGATACGCAGTATTTT. This gives the protein CASSTGSTDTQYF. This chain links TRBV11-3 with TRBJ2-3, with D possibly being TRBD1 (6 bases). The germline V and J ends were trimmed by 5 bases and 0 bases, with 6 bases remaining between them. The CDR3 spans 13 residues. Germline V gives CDR1 SGHNT, CDR2 YENEEA.

The V call is TRBV5-8, the J call TRBJ1-5; no definite D call. CDR1 and CDR2 from the germline V gene are SGHTS and YDEGEE. The CDR3 has 14 amino acids. Trimming pared 1 base from V and 5 bases from J, leaving 10 bases between. The CDR3 nucleotides read TGTGCCAGCAGCTTGCCACGGAGTGATCAGCCCCAGCATTTT. This sequence encodes CASSLPRSDQPQHF. Using reference TRBV5-8 and TRBJ1-5 for the parts outside the CDR3, the full variable domain is EAGVTQSPTHLIKTRGQQATLRCSPISGHTSVYWYQQALGLGLQFLLWYDEGEERNRGNFPPRFSGRQFPNYSSELNVNALELEDSALYLCASSLPRSDQPQHFGDGTRLSIL.